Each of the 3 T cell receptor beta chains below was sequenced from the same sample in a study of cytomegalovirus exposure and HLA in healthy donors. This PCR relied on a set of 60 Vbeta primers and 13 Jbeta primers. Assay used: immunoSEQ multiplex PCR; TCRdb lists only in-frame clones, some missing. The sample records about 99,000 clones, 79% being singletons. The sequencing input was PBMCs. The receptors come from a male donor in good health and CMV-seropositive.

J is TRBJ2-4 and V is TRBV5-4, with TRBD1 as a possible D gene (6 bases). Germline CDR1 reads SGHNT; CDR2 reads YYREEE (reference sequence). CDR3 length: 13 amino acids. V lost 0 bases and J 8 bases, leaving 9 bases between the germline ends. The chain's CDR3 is CASSLDRVDIQYF. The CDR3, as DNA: TGTGCCAGCAGCTTGGACAGGGTCGACATTCAGTACTTC.

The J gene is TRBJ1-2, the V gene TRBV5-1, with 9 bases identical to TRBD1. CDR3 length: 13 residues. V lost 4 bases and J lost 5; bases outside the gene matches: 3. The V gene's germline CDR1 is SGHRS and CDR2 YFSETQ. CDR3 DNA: TGCGCCAGCAGCAGGGACAGGGAGTATGGCTACACCTTC. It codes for CASSRDREYGYTF.

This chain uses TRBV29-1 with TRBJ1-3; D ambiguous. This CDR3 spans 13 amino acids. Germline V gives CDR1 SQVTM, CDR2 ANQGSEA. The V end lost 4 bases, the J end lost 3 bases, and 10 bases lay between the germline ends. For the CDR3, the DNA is TGCAGCGTTGGCCCCGGTGGTGGAAACACCATATATTTT. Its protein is CSVGPGGGNTIYF.